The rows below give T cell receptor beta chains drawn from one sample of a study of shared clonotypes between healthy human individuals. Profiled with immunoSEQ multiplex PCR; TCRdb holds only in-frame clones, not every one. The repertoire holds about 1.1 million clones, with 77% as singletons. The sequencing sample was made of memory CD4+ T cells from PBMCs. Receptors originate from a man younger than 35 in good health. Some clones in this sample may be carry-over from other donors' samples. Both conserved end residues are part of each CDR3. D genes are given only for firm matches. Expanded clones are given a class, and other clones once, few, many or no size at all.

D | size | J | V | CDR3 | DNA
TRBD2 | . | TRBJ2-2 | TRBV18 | CASSQTSGANTGELFF | TGTGCCAGCTCACAAACTAGCGGAGCGAACACCGGGGAGCTGTTTTTT
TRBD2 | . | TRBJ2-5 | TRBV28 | CASRPSGLAGGQTQYF | TGTGCCAGCAGGCCCAGCGGACTAGCGGGAGGTCAGACCCAGTACTTC
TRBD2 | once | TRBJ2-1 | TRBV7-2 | CASSLGLAGTYNEQFF | TGTGCCAGCAGCTTAGGACTAGCGGGAACCTACAATGAGCAGTTCTTC
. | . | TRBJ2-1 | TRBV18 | CASSPFAFQNEQFF | TGTGCCAGCTCACCATTCGCATTTCAGAATGAGCAGTTCTTC
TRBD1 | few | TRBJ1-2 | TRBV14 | CASSRFTGGNGYTF | TGTGCCAGCAGCCGATTTACAGGGGGGAATGGCTACACCTTC
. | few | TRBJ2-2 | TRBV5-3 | CARSSFGERWTGELFF | TGTGCCAGAAGCTCGTTCGGGGAGCGATGGACCGGGGAGCTGTTTTTT
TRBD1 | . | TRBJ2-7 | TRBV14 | CASSPDRGAYEQYF | TGTGCCAGCAGCCCTGACAGGGGCGCCTACGAGCAGTACTTC
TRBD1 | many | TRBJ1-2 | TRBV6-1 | CASRGQGGRRDYGYTF | TGTGCCAGCCGTGGACAGGGGGGCCGCAGGGACTATGGCTACACCTTC
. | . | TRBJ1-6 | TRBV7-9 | CASSVEGFNSPLHF | TGTGCCAGCAGCGTAGAGGGATTCAATTCACCCCTCCACTTT
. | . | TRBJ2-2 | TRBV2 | CASRRGVPTGELFF | TGTGCCAGCAGGAGGGGAGTGCCCACCGGGGAGCTGTTTTTT
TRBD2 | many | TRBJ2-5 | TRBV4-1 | CASSQVGLAGVGETQYF | TGCGCCAGCAGCCAAGTGGGGCTAGCGGGAGTGGGTGAGACCCAGTACTTC
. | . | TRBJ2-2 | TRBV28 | CASRRDGELFF | TGTGCCAGCAGGCGGGACGGGGAGCTGTTTTTT
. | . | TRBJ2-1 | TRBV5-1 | CASRDRDFAYNEQFF | TGCGCCAGCAGGGACCGGGACTTCGCCTACAATGAGCAGTTCTTC
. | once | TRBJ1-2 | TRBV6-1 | CASSDLAGAMGYTF | TGTGCCAGCAGTGATCTTGCAGGGGCGATGGGCTACACCTTC
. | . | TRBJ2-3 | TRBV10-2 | CASRGLSGTDTQYF | TGCGCCAGCAGGGGACTTAGCGGCACAGATACGCAGTATTTT
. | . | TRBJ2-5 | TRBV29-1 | CSGSTGTETQYF | TGCAGCGGGTCAACAGGGACAGAGACCCAGTACTTC
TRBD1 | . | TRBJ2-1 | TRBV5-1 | CASSMGTGYNEQFF | TGCGCCAGCAGCATGGGGACAGGGTACAATGAGCAGTTCTTC
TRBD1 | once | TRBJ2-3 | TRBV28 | CASLDRGVSDTQYF | TGTGCCAGCTTGGACAGGGGAGTTTCAGATACGCAGTATTTT
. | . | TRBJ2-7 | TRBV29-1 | CSSRDGSYEQYF | TGCAGCTCCCGGGACGGCTCCTACGAGCAGTACTTC
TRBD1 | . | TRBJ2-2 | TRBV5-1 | CASSLGPRDRGNTGELFF | TGCGCCAGCAGCTTGGGACCCCGGGACAGGGGGAACACCGGGGAGCTGTTTTTT
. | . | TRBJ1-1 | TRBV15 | CATSRGHANTEAFF | TGTGCCACCAGCAGGGGACACGCGAACACTGAAGCTTTCTTT
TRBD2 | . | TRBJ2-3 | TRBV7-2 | CASSLGGTTSTDTQYF | TGTGCCAGCAGCTTAGGTGGGACTACCAGCACAGATACGCAGTATTTT
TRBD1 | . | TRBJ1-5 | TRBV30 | CAWSQGAESQPQHF | TGTGCCTGGAGTCAGGGGGCGGAAAGTCAGCCCCAGCATTTT
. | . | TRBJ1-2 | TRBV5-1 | CASGQTVNYGYTF | TGCGCCAGCGGCCAGACAGTGAACTATGGCTACACCTTC
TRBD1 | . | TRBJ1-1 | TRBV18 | CASSRAQGASTEAFF | TGTGCCAGCTCACGTGCTCAGGGGGCGAGTACTGAAGCTTTCTTT
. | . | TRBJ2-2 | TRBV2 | CASRREGAGTGELFF | TGTGCCAGCAGGAGGGAGGGGGCTGGGACCGGGGAGCTGTTTTTT
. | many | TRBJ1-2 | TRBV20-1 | CSARTDYGYTF | TGCAGTGCTAGGACCGACTATGGCTACACCTTC
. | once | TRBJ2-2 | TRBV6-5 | CASSFLKKSPEELFF | TGTGCCAGCAGTTTCCTGAAGAAAAGTCCCGAGGAGCTGTTTTTT
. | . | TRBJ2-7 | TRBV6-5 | CASSYPGRDF | TGTGCCAGCAGTTACCCCGGGCGAGACTTC
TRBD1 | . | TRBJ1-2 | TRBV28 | CASSLGSQGALWGYTF | TGTGCCAGCAGTTTGGGCTCGCAGGGGGCTTTATGGGGCTACACCTTC
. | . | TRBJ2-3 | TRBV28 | CASSLPGRGTDTQYF | TGTGCCAGCAGTTTACCGGGACGTGGGACAGATACGCAGTATTTT
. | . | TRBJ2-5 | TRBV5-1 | CASSLASDQETQYF | TGCGCCAGCAGCTTGGCATCCGACCAAGAGACCCAGTACTTC
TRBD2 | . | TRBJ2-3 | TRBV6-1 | CASSEASSGRITQYF | TGTGCCAGCAGTGAAGCGAGTAGCGGGAGGATTACGCAGTATTTT